This TCR beta chain emerged from a study of blood T cell repertoires in COVID-19. Study context: Acute and convalescent COVID-19 specimens originated in the United States, Italy and Spain.

The data were produced by immunoSEQ multiplex PCR, yet TCRdb's version contains in-frame clones alone and is incomplete. The data show around 270,000 clones, with over 75% seen just once and more than 4% held by the top ten. This CDR3 comprises 14 residues. V was clipped by 5 bases and J by 1 base, with 11 bases between them. Germline values: CDR1 SGHAT, CDR2 FQNNGV. All enrollees were roughly 18 to 90 years old and from fewer than 30 US areas. The TCR was taken from a woman younger than 45 who had recovered from COVID-19. The chain recombines TRBV11-2 with TRBJ1-2, with no clear D. Sequencing used PBMCs or T cells enriched from blood (not recorded which). CDR3 region: CASSETPGNYGYTF. The CDR3 bases are TGTGCCAGCAGCGAAACCCCGGGTAACTATGGCTACACCTTC. Drawing the rest from reference TRBV11-2 and TRBJ1-2, the complete variable domain is EAGVAQSPRYKIIEKRQSVAFWCNPISGHATLYWYQQILGQGPKLLIQFQNNGVVDDSQLPKDRFSAERLKGVDSTLKIQPAKLEDSAVYLCASSETPGNYGYTFGSGTRLTVV.